A single sample gave rise to the 15 T cell receptor beta chains below, sequenced in a study of blood T cell repertoires in COVID-19. Produced via immunoSEQ multiplex PCR; TCRdb's table is partial and in-frame only. The table has hundreds of thousands of clones, about 90% seen once. Material: peripheral blood. Source of these receptors: a woman aged 50 to 60 with COVID-19, enrolled during active disease.

The chain carries TRBV19 and TRBJ2-7; 12 bases align to TRBD2. This CDR3 has 16 residues. J was trimmed by 6 bases and V by 1 base; bases with no gene match: 7. Per germline, CDR1 LNHDA and CDR2 SQIVND (reference sequence). CDR3 amino acids: CASSIGLAGGPGEQYF. In DNA form, the CDR3 reads TGTGCCAGTAGTATAGGGCTAGCGGGAGGGCCGGGCGAGCAGTACTTC.

This clone was recorded once. The gene calls are TRBV2 and TRBJ1-1, with unresolved D. Germline assignment: CDR1 SNHLY and CDR2 FYNNEI. The CDR3 has 11 amino acids. The V gene lost 3 bases and the J gene lost 6 bases, with 5 bases spanning the gap. In nucleotides, the CDR3 is TGTGCCAGCAGTGAGAGGTCTGAAGCTTTCTTT. This encodes CASSERSEAFF.

This clone has only one observation. The J gene is TRBJ2-7, the V gene TRBV5-1; 13 bases match TRBD2. With V trimmed by 0 bases and J by 5 bases, 2 bases remained unmatched. The CDR3 length is 15 residues. Germline CDR1 is SGHRS and CDR2 is YFSETQ. CDR3 nucleotides: TGCGCCAGCAGCTTGGGGGGGACTAGCGGGAACGAGCAGTACTTC. Translating gives CASSLGGTSGNEQYF.

The chain uses TRBV29-1 and TRBJ1-5; D is perhaps TRBD1 (6 bases). The CDR3 consists of 14 residues. From germline, CDR1 is SQVTM and CDR2 ANQGSEA. The ends were cut back, 4 bases at V and 5 bases at J, with 15 bases in the middle. The CDR3 loop is CSVVTQGTDQPQHF. The CDR3 coding sequence is TGCAGCGTTGTCACCCAGGGGACGGATCAGCCCCAGCATTTT.

This chain links TRBV9 with TRBJ2-7, with 8 bases lining up with TRBD2. This CDR3 is 16 amino acids long. The V segment lost 0 bases and the J segment 0 bases; nucleotides outside the gene matches: 5. Germline CDR1 reads SGDLS; CDR2 reads YYNGEE. The CDR3 coding sequence is TGTGCCAGCAGCGTAGCGGGAGGGGATAGCTCCTACGAGCAGTACTTC. This gives the protein CASSVAGGDSSYEQYF.

The DNA of the CDR3 is TGTGCCAGCTCACTCCCCCGTGCCTATAATTCACCCCTCCACTTT. Amino acid sequence: CASSLPRAYNSPLHF. The chain joins TRBV18 to TRBJ1-6; D not certain. Trimming took 4 bases from V and 2 from J, leaving 9 bases between them. CDR1 and CDR2 from the germline V gene are KGHSH and LQKENI. This CDR3 spans 15 amino acids.

The chain has TRBV19 and TRBJ1-1; a weak D match, TRBD1 (6 bases). V shed 8 bases and J shed 0 bases, with 22 bases lying between them. The CDR3 has 17 amino acids. Germline CDR1 LNHDA, CDR2 SQIVND (reference sequence). This CDR3 is CASRRTLGAVMNTEAFF. CDR3 coding DNA: TGTGCCAGTCGCCGAACCCTGGGGGCAGTTATGAACACTGAAGCTTTCTTT.

This chain uses TRBV5-1 with TRBJ2-7, with 8 bases lining up with TRBD1. Germline V gene sequence: CDR1 SGHRS, CDR2 YFSETQ. The J segment lost 4 bases and the V segment lost 4 bases, leaving 4 bases of the junction unmatched. There are 13 residues in the CDR3. In nucleotides, the CDR3 is TGCGCCAGCAGCGGGACAGGAGGGTACGAGCAGTACTTC. Amino acid sequence: CASSGTGGYEQYF.

The chain recombines TRBV15 with TRBJ2-1, with D unclear. Trimming shortened V by 10 bases and J by 5 bases, and 3 bases separated the two germline ends. This CDR3 region has 9 residues. Germline-derived CDR1 and CDR2 are LNHNV and YYDKDF (reference sequence). The CDR3 sequence is CARDNEQFF. In nucleotides, the CDR3 is TGTGCCAGAGACAATGAGCAGTTCTTC.

This sequence joins TRBV27 and TRBJ2-5; D is perhaps TRBD2 (6 bases). V was clipped by 5 bases and J by 5 bases, with 15 bases between them. The CDR3 contains 14 residues. CDR1 and CDR2 (germline): MNHEY, SMNVEV (reference sequence). CDR3 protein: CASSRRAGRETQYF. The CDR3 DNA sequence: TGTGCCAGCAGTCGCCGGGCGGGGCGGGAGACCCAGTACTTC.

This sequence joins TRBV19 and TRBJ2-7; D may be TRBD2 (5 bases). V was cut by 3 bases and J by 3 bases, with 18 bases left in between. Germline CDR1 and CDR2: LNHDA and SQIVND (reference sequence). The CDR3 runs to 16 residues. The CDR3 DNA reads TGTGCCAGTAGTATGTCTTGGCGGGTAGCCGTCTACGAGCAGTACTTC. As protein: CASSMSWRVAVYEQYF.

This chain connects TRBV7-9 to TRBJ1-5; D remains ambiguous. CDR3 size: 14 residues. Trimming shortened V by 2 bases and J by 5 bases, and 10 bases separated the two germline ends. The germline CDR1 and CDR2 sequences are SEHNR and FQNEAQ (reference sequence). CDR3 coding DNA: TGTGCCAGCAGCTTAAGAGGGAAGGATCAGCCCCAGCATTTT. Translating gives CASSLRGKDQPQHF.

V and J are TRBV11-3 and TRBJ2-3, with D uncertain. The CDR3 covers 13 residues. The V gene's germline CDR1 is SGHNT and CDR2 YENEEA. V lost 8 bases, J lost 0 bases, and 9 bases lay in between. CDR3 bases: TGTGCCAGCGATACAACCAGCACAGATACGCAGTATTTT. Translated: CASDTTSTDTQYF.

This clone has just one count. A read error may account for a junction end that differs from germline. The rearrangement joins TRBV29-1 to TRBJ2-7, with D perhaps matching TRBD2 (6 bases). This CDR3 contains 13 residues. Germline CDR1 reads SQVTM; CDR2 reads ANQGSEA. CDR3 DNA: TGCAGCGTTGAAAATGGGAGGTCCTCCGAGCAGTACTTC. As protein: CSVENGRSSEQYF.

The chain couples TRBV10-3 to TRBJ1-1; 8 positions match TRBD1. The CDR3 is 12 residues long. The germline V gene encodes CDR1 ENHRY and CDR2 SYGVKD. V was clipped by 6 bases and J by 7 bases; unmatched bases: 4. The CDR3 sequence: CAIRPGQVEAFF. DNA of the CDR3: TGTGCCATCAGGCCGGGACAGGTTGAAGCTTTCTTT.